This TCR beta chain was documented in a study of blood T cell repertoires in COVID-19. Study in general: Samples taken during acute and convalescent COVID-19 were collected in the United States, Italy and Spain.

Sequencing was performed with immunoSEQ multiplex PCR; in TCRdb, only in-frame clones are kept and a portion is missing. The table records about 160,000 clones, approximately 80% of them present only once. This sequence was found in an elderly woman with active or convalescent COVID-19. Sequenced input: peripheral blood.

This chain's CDR3 is CASSGSLGAYEQYF. The CDR3 DNA reads as TGTGCCAGCAGCGGTTCTTTAGGGGCTTACGAGCAGTACTTC. The rearrangement links TRBV13 to TRBJ2-7; possibly TRBD1 for D (5 bases). The germline CDR1 and CDR2 sequences are PRHDT and FYEKMQ (reference sequence). V dropped 5 bases and J dropped 4 bases, with 15 bases sitting between them. This CDR3 has 14 amino acids.